The 31 T cell receptor beta chains below come from one sample, sequenced in a study of blood T cell repertoires in COVID-19. Repertoires were generated with immunoSEQ multiplex PCR, while TCRdb's copy carries only in-frame clones and drops some. The table lists 650,000 to 800,000 clones, over 80% of them singletons. What was sequenced was peripheral blood. The origin of the receptors is a woman under 30 with acute or convalescent COVID-19.

The chain carries TRBV9 and TRBJ1-1; D ambiguous. Deletions cut 3 bases from V and 2 bases from J, with 11 bases between. The CDR3 totals 14 residues. Germline V gene sequence: CDR1 SGDLS, CDR2 YYNGEE. Here the CDR3 reads CASSAGNQNTEAFF. In DNA form, the CDR3 reads TGTGCCAGCAGCGCCGGGAATCAAAACACTGAAGCTTTCTTT.

The genes are TRBV5-1 and TRBJ1-2; 7 bases line up with TRBD1. The CDR3 contains 14 residues. Looked up from germline, CDR1 is SGHRS and CDR2 is YFSETQ. After removal of 6 bases from V and 3 bases from J, the junction contained 8 bases not matched to a gene. For the CDR3, the DNA is TGCGCCAGCACCGCTCAGGGGGAACACTATGGCTACACCTTC. Its translation is CASTAQGEHYGYTF.

This chain links TRBV18 with TRBJ2-2, with 12 bases that match TRBD1. After removal of 3 bases from V and 4 bases from J, the junction contained 9 bases not matched to a gene. CDR3 size: 18 residues. Germline V gene data show CDR1 as KGHSH and CDR2 as LQKENI. Written as DNA, the CDR3 is TGTGCCAGCTCACCCCGGTCGGGACAGGGGGCGTCCACCGGGGAGCTGTTTTTT. It encodes CASSPRSGQGASTGELFF.

Here the CDR3 DNA reads TGCGCCAGCAGCTTGAACGAGGCCTCCTATGGCTACACCTTC. It is translated as CASSLNEASYGYTF. V is TRBV5-1 and J is TRBJ1-2, with D unclear. Germline values: CDR1 SGHRS, CDR2 YFSETQ. The CDR3 extends over 14 amino acids. Trimming stripped 1 base from V and 4 bases from J, with 11 bases between. Using reference TRBV5-1 and TRBJ1-2 for the parts outside the CDR3, the full variable domain is KAGVTQTPRYLIKTRGQQVTLSCSPISGHRSVSWYQQTPGQGLQFLFEYFSETQRNKGNFPGRFSGRQFSNSRSEMNVSTLELGDSALYLCASSLNEASYGYTFGSGTRLTVV.

This clone was detected only once. V usage is TRBV5-6 and J usage is TRBJ2-3; possible D gene TRBD1, 5 bases. Trimming took off 0 bases at V and 2 bases at J, with 13 bases between the two ends. The germline V gene has CDR1 SGHDT and CDR2 YYEEEE. CDR3 length: 16 amino acids. This CDR3 is CASSLGFRVTTDTQYF. The CDR3 nucleotides are TGTGCCAGCAGCTTGGGGTTCAGGGTTACCACAGATACGCAGTATTTT.

The chain employs TRBV6-1 and TRBJ2-7; no firm D call. The germline V gene encodes CDR1 MNHNS and CDR2 SASEGT. This CDR3 contains 13 residues. The V end lost 1 base, the J end lost 3 bases, and 7 bases lay between the germline ends. CDR3 sequence reads: CASSEEVVYEQYF. The CDR3 DNA reads as TGTGCCAGCAGTGAAGAAGTAGTCTACGAGCAGTACTTC.

In its sample, this clone was seen a few times. The V gene is TRBV4-1, the J gene TRBJ2-1, with 8 bases that match TRBD2. The CDR3 extends over 12 amino acids. Germline trimming cut 3 bases from V and 15 bases from J; bases unmatched to any gene: 7. Germline V gene data show CDR1 as MGHRA and CDR2 as YSYEKL. CDR3: CASSQRGAKRFF. The CDR3, as DNA: TGCGCCAGCAGCCAGCGGGGGGCTAAGAGGTTCTTC.

The rearrangement uses TRBV15 and TRBJ2-4, with TRBD1 as a possible D gene (6 bases). Germline CDR1 reads LNHNV; CDR2 reads YYDKDF (reference sequence). The CDR3 is 19 amino acids. V was pared by 3 bases and J by 0 bases, with 21 bases between. DNA of the CDR3: TGTGCCACCAGCAGTCGCCAGGGGTCGTCGGATAGAGCCAAAAACATTCAGTACTTC. Its protein is CATSSRQGSSDRAKNIQYF.

This clone was observed a few times. The chain couples TRBV11-3 to TRBJ2-3; D not certain. Trimming left V 5 bases short and J 4 bases short, with 13 bases between. CDR1 is SGHNT and CDR2 is YENEEA in the germline V gene. The CDR3 loop spans 14 amino acids. The CDR3 region is CASSPRLGADTQYF. In DNA form, the CDR3 reads TGTGCCAGCAGCCCCCGGCTGGGCGCAGATACGCAGTATTTT. Full variable domain (rest looked up from reference TRBV11-3 and TRBJ2-3): EAGVVQSPRYKIIEKKQPVAFWCNPISGHNTLYWYLQNLGQGPELLIRYENEEAVDDSQLPKDRFSAERLKGVDSTLKIQPAELGDSAVYLCASSPRLGADTQYFGPGTRLTVL.

The CDR3 bases are TGTGCCAGCGGGTGGGGGGGCACTGAAGCTTTCTTT. Its protein product is CASGWGGTEAFF. V usage is TRBV27 and J usage is TRBJ1-1, with D tentatively TRBD1 (5 bases). Deletions cut 8 bases from V and 4 bases from J, with 11 bases between. From germline, CDR1 is MNHEY and CDR2 SMNVEV (reference sequence). The CDR3 has 12 residues.

The CDR3 loop is CASSQDGIAGGPGGELFF. The CDR3, as DNA: TGCGCCAGCAGCCAAGATGGAATAGCGGGGGGGCCTGGCGGGGAGCTGTTTTTT. V and J are TRBV4-3 and TRBJ2-2, with 11 bases matching TRBD2. The germline V gene has CDR1 LGHNA and CDR2 YSLEER. The CDR3 has 18 residues. J lost 7 bases, V lost 0 bases, and 10 bases had no gene match.

The chain links TRBV6-5 to TRBJ1-4, with no clear D. Looked up from germline, CDR1 is MNHEY and CDR2 is SVGAGI. The V end lost 3 bases, the J end lost 7 bases, and 12 bases lay between the germline ends. This CDR3 is 14 amino acids long. Written as DNA, the CDR3 is TGTGCCAGCAGTTATCCAGGCAAGAGTGAAAAACTGTTTTTT. Encoded protein: CASSYPGKSEKLFF.

This rearrangement joins TRBV19 to TRBJ1-6; a weak D match, TRBD1 (6 bases). CDR3 length: 16 residues. Germline CDR1 LNHDA, CDR2 SQIVND (reference sequence). Trimming took 3 bases from V and 9 from J, leaving 18 bases between them. As DNA, the CDR3 is TGTGCCAGTAGTATCGCCGGGGAAGGGGGTGTTTCACCCCTCCACTTT. This codes for CASSIAGEGGVSPLHF.

The rearrangement joins TRBV18 to TRBJ2-7; TRBD2 agrees at 7 bases. The CDR3 extends over 14 amino acids. V was pared by 3 bases and J by 1 base, with 3 bases of the junction left unmatched. The germline gives CDR1 KGHSH, CDR2 LQKENI. CDR3 bases: TGTGCCAGCTCACCTCCGGGGGGTTCCTACGAGCAGTACTTC. This sequence encodes CASSPPGGSYEQYF.

The chain links TRBV23-1 to TRBJ2-7; D remains unclear. TRBV23-1 is an ORF, with its function uncertain. The CDR3 length is 15 residues. Between the trimmed V and J ends, which lost 4 bases and 7 bases, there was a span of 20 bases. This chain's CDR3 is CASSLEQTSSGEQYF. Written as DNA, the CDR3 is TGCGCCAGCAGTCTCGAACAGACGAGCTCTGGAGAGCAGTACTTC.

The J gene is TRBJ1-5, the V gene TRBV4-1, with 8 bases lining up with TRBD1. The CDR3 totals 17 residues. Germline trimming cut 3 bases from V and 3 bases from J; bases unmatched to any gene: 10. Germline V gene data show CDR1 as MGHRA and CDR2 as YSYEKL. As DNA, the CDR3 is TGCGCCAGCAGCCACCCCCCCGGACAGGGCTCCAATCAGCCCCAGCATTTT. Protein: CASSHPPGQGSNQPQHF.

The chain links TRBV7-8 to TRBJ2-2; D is unresolved. The V end lost 5 bases, the J end lost 4 bases, and 17 bases lay between the germline ends. Germline CDR1 and CDR2: SGHVS and FQNEAQ. This CDR3 is built from 16 residues. The CDR3 loop is CASSSSWSEVTGELFF. The DNA for the CDR3 is TGTGCCAGCAGCAGCTCATGGAGTGAGGTCACCGGGGAGCTGTTTTTT.

J is TRBJ2-3 and V is TRBV14; TRBD2 agrees at 9 bases. V trimming: 3 bases; J trimming: 2 bases; junction bases outside the gene matches: 9. This CDR3 has 17 residues. Per germline, CDR1 SGHDN and CDR2 FVKESK. The CDR3 protein is CASSQMLAGDFTDTQYF. Written as DNA, the CDR3 is TGTGCCAGCAGCCAGATGTTAGCGGGGGACTTCACAGATACGCAGTATTTT.

This clone was seen a handful of times. J is TRBJ1-6 and V is TRBV5-1; 7 nucleotides agree with TRBD1. Unmatched junction bases numbered 7, after V lost 5 bases and J lost 11 bases. This CDR3 comprises 13 residues. The germline gives CDR1 SGHRS, CDR2 YFSETQ. The CDR3 sequence: CASRQGRDTPLHF. CDR3 bases: TGCGCCAGCAGACAGGGGCGGGATACACCCCTCCACTTT.

With regard to this clone: The junction and the germline gene differ at one end; a read error may be behind it. Other DNA sequences in this sample translate to the same CDR3. The chain couples TRBV19 to TRBJ2-3, with 8 bases identical to TRBD2. Germline-derived CDR1 and CDR2 are LNHDA and SQIVND (reference sequence). The CDR3 has 15 amino acids. Here the CDR3 reads CASQTFAGGRDTQYF. The CDR3 coding sequence is TGCGCCAGTCAGACCTTCGCGGGGGGTAGGGATACGCAGTATTTT.

The rearrangement uses TRBV6-5 and TRBJ1-1; tentative D call: TRBD1 (6 bases). V was trimmed by 1 base and J by 6 bases, leaving 15 bases between them. The CDR3 loop spans 15 amino acids. Germline CDR1 reads MNHEY; CDR2 reads SVGAGI. The CDR3 sequence: CASSYFGTPLSEAFF. The CDR3 DNA reads TGTGCCAGCAGTTACTTCGGGACACCCCTCTCTGAAGCTTTCTTT.

The chain combines TRBV19 with TRBJ2-3, with 12 bases fitting TRBD2. From germline, CDR1 is LNHDA and CDR2 SQIVND (reference sequence). Trimming cost V 2 bases and J 0 bases; bases outside gene matches: 3. The CDR3 covers 17 residues. This CDR3 reads CASSILAGGQSTDTQYF. Written as DNA, the CDR3 is TGTGCCAGTAGTATACTAGCGGGGGGGCAGAGCACAGATACGCAGTATTTT.

The genes are TRBV6-6 and TRBJ1-6; possibly TRBD1 for D (6 bases). The CDR3 sequence is 18 residues long. Germline loops: CDR1 MNHNY, CDR2 SVGAGI (reference sequence). V was clipped by 5 bases and J by 8 bases, with 25 bases between them. For the CDR3, the DNA is TGTGCCAGCAGTCGCTGGACAGCTAATGACCTCCCTTATTCACCCCTCCACTTT. Protein: CASSRWTANDLPYSPLHF.

The chain recombines TRBV3-1 (or the pseudogene TRBV3-2) with TRBJ1-2; no reliable D call. The V gene's germline CDR1 is LGHDT and CDR2 YNNKEL (reference sequence). Trimming removed 2 bases from V and 4 bases from J, with 11 bases in between. The CDR3 is 14 amino acids. CDR3 in DNA: TGTGCCAGCAGCCAATATTCGGGGTTCTATGGCTACACCTTC. Residues: CASSQYSGFYGYTF.

V is TRBV27 and J is TRBJ2-1, with 11 bases lining up with TRBD2. The germline V gene has CDR1 MNHEY and CDR2 SMNVEV (reference sequence). Trimming removed 2 bases from V and 9 bases from J; junction bases left unmatched: 18. The CDR3 sequence is 19 residues long. CDR3 in amino acids: CASSLVPWLVAGGLGEQFF. CDR3 sequence (DNA): TGTGCCAGCAGTTTAGTGCCCTGGTTGGTAGCGGGGGGGCTTGGTGAGCAGTTCTTC.

This clone was seen a single time. DNA of the CDR3: TGTGCCACCAGCAGAGAGGGAACTGAGACAGCTCACACTGAAGCTTTCTTT. It encodes CATSREGTETAHTEAFF. V and J are TRBV15 and TRBJ1-1; D possibly corresponds to TRBD1 (5 bases). This CDR3 has 17 amino acids. Germline assignment: CDR1 LNHNV and CDR2 YYDKDF (reference sequence). The V end was cut by 0 bases, the J end by 3 bases, with 17 bases between.

The V call is TRBV4-1, the J call TRBJ1-1; tentatively, D is TRBD1 (5 bases). The V gene's germline CDR1 is MGHRA and CDR2 YSYEKL. The CDR3 is 17 amino acids. V lost 1 base and J lost 4, with 19 bases in between. The CDR3 is CASSQGPSTGSSTEAFF. Written as DNA, the CDR3 is TGCGCCAGCAGCCAAGGGCCTTCAACAGGCTCCTCCACTGAAGCTTTCTTT.

The chain employs TRBV6-5 and TRBJ2-1; D is undetermined. The germline CDR1 and CDR2 sequences are MNHEY and SVGAGI. Trimming pared 0 bases from V and 5 bases from J, leaving 11 bases between. The CDR3 loop spans 15 amino acids. The CDR3 DNA follows: TGTGCCAGCAGTTACTCGAGCGCTGGCAACAATGAGCAGTTCTTC. This encodes CASSYSSAGNNEQFF.

CDR3 DNA sequence: TGCAGCGCAGCCCCATTTGCAACTAATGAAAAACTGTTTTTT. It translates to CSAAPFATNEKLFF. This sequence joins TRBV29-1 and TRBJ1-4; D uncertain. V dropped 7 bases and J dropped 0 bases, with 12 bases sitting between them. Germline values: CDR1 SQVTM, CDR2 ANQGSEA. This CDR3 spans 14 amino acids.

The chain joins TRBV5-6 to TRBJ1-2; possible D gene TRBD1, 5 bases. The CDR3 extends over 12 amino acids. V was shortened by 3 bases and J by 7 bases, with 10 bases between the two germline ends. CDR1 and CDR2 from the germline V gene are SGHDT and YYEEEE. The CDR3 here is CASSSTGPGYTF. The DNA of the CDR3 is TGTGCCAGCAGCTCCACAGGTCCTGGCTACACCTTC.

CDR3 in DNA: TGTGCCAGCAGTTACGCGTCCCCGAACACCGGGGAGCTGTTTTTT. As protein: CASSYASPNTGELFF. V is TRBV6-5 and J is TRBJ2-2; D is unresolved. V shed 2 bases and J shed 0 bases, with 7 bases lying between them. The CDR3 has 15 residues. Germline V gene lookup returns CDR1 MNHEY and CDR2 SVGAGI.